This TCR beta chain was sequenced for a study of Ad26.COV2.S vaccination and SARS-CoV-2 variants. About this clone itself: What it binds is not known.

Here immunoSEQ multiplex PCR was the method, and the copy in TCRdb shows in-frame clones only, minus some. This sample has about 330,000 clones, with 85% to 90% found just once. Findings and limits, study-wide: From the TCR breadth and depth analyses, total T cell responses may have been underestimated.

Treatment noted: about 20 received Ad26.COV2.S at low or high dose, single or two shots; about 5 received placebo; per-sample allocation not given. Repertoires come from day 63 after the first vaccine or placebo injection. Boston supplied an adult donor aged 18-55 years. The germline V and J ends were trimmed by 6 bases and 7 bases, with 18 bases remaining between them. This CDR3 contains 14 residues. Germline assignment: CDR1 LNHDA and CDR2 SQIVND (reference sequence). The chain uses TRBV19 and TRBJ1-1; the D is unclear. This receptor was identified in a person between 18 and 60 years old who received the Ad26.COV2.S COVID-19 vaccine or a placebo. The material sequenced was peripheral blood, taken in a trial of Ad26.COV2.S vaccine versus placebo. CDR3 sequence reads: CASSDKALPVEAFF. The CDR3 nucleotides are TGTGCCAGTAGCGACAAAGCGCTACCGGTTGAAGCTTTCTTT.